These T cell receptor beta chains were read from a single sample in a study of cytomegalovirus exposure and HLA in healthy donors. Here immunoSEQ multiplex PCR was the method, and the copy in TCRdb shows in-frame clones only, minus some. The sample includes more than 150,000 clones, over 70% of them seen just once. The sequenced sample consisted of PBMCs. All receptors come from a young man in good health and CMV-seronegative. CDR3s include the opening cysteine and the closing phenylalanine or tryptophan. The D gene is left open where the match is weak. Clone sizes are given selectively: once, few, many, or a class where the clone is expanded.

>NA|TRBJ1-1|NA|TRBV7-9
CSSSLGGGTEAFF
TGTTCCAGCAGCTTAGGGGGGGGGACTGAAGCTTTCTTT
>NA|TRBJ1-6|NA|TRBV2
CASSEGTVPLNNSPLHF
TGTGCCAGCAGTGAAGGGACAGTCCCCCTGAATAACTCACCCCTCCACTTT
>NA|TRBJ1-2|NA|TRBV11-1
CASSLDSDYGYTF
TGTGCCAGCAGCTTAGACAGTGACTATGGCTACACCTTC
>NA|TRBJ2-7|NA|TRBV7-9
CSSSLGGGPGSYEQYF
TGTTCCAGCAGCTTGGGCGGAGGGCCGGGATCCTACGAGCAGTACTTC
>NA|TRBJ2-7|TRBD1|TRBV6-4
CASSPTGGYEQYF
TGTGCCAGCAGTCCAACAGGGGGCTACGAGCAGTACTTC
>NA|TRBJ2-1|NA|TRBV27
CASSLFHRFSSYNEQFF
TGTGCCAGCAGTTTATTCCACAGGTTTAGCTCCTACAATGAGCAGTTCTTC
>NA|TRBJ1-5|NA|TRBV6-1
CASKAGMNQPQHF
TGTGCCAGCAAGGCAGGGATGAATCAGCCCCAGCATTTT
>NA|TRBJ2-6|NA|TRBV4-2
CASSRRGGLSSGANVLTF
TGTGCCAGCAGCCGGCGAGGGGGTTTAAGCTCTGGGGCCAACGTCCTGACTTTC
>NA|TRBJ2-7|NA|TRBV13
CASSPGLEQYF
TGTGCCAGCAGCCCCGGACTGGAGCAGTACTTC
>NA|TRBJ2-1|NA|TRBV9
CASSSHSTRAEQFF
TGTGCCAGCAGCTCCCATTCGACTAGGGCTGAGCAGTTCTTC
>few|TRBJ2-5|TRBD2|TRBV27
CASSWRSGRDKTQYF
TGTGCCAGCAGTTGGCGTAGCGGGAGGGATAAGACCCAGTACTTC
>few|TRBJ1-2|TRBD1|TRBV13
CASSKGARGYTF
TGTGCCAGCAGCAAGGGGGCGCGGGGCTACACCTTC
>few|TRBJ1-3|NA|TRBV28
CASSPAGLNTIYF
TGTGCCAGCAGCCCCGCGGGTCTAAACACCATATATTTT
>NA|TRBJ1-2|TRBD1|TRBV5-1
CASSSSSIGTGDYGYTF
TGCGCCAGCAGCTCGTCATCTATTGGGACAGGGGACTATGGCTACACCTTC
>NA|TRBJ2-2|NA|TRBV7-9
CASSFPHTGELFF
TGTGCCAGCAGCTTCCCTCACACCGGGGAGCTGTTTTTT
>NA|TRBJ1-1|TRBD1|TRBV6-1
CASSNQDRAGTEAFF
TGTGCCAGCAGTAACCAGGACAGGGCAGGTACTGAAGCTTTCTTT
>NA|TRBJ2-3|TRBD2|TRBV2
CASSRNSGGPQTTQYF
TGTGCCAGCAGTCGTAATAGCGGGGGGCCCCAGACGACGCAGTATTTT
>NA|TRBJ1-5|NA|TRBV6-1
CASSCEAQPQHF
TGTGCCAGCAGTTGCGAAGCTCAGCCCCAGCATTTT
>NA|TRBJ1-1|NA|TRBV13
CASSHRAGPGTEAFF
TGTGCCAGCAGCCACCGGGCGGGGCCGGGGACTGAAGCTTTCTTT
>NA|TRBJ2-7|NA|TRBV7-9
CASSLLAGIEQYF
TGTGCCAGCAGCTTATTGGCAGGTATCGAGCAGTACTTC
>NA|TRBJ1-2|TRBD1|TRBV4-3
CASSQDGRGLNGYTF
TGCGCCAGCAGCCAAGATGGCAGGGGGTTGAATGGCTACACCTTC
>NA|TRBJ1-2|NA|TRBV27
CASTSHAGRPDYGYTF
TGTGCCAGCACTTCACACGCCGGGAGACCCGACTATGGCTACACCTTC
>NA|TRBJ2-3|TRBD2|TRBV30
CAWSLLADSTDTQYF
TGTGCCTGGAGCCTCCTAGCGGATAGCACAGATACGCAGTATTTT
>NA|TRBJ2-5|TRBD1|TRBV6-6
CASSYDRDGETQYF
TGTGCCAGCAGTTACGACAGGGATGGAGAGACCCAGTACTTC
>NA|TRBJ1-1|NA|TRBV7-6
CASSSSLNMNTEAFF
TGTGCCAGCAGCTCTTCACTGAATATGAACACTGAAGCTTTCTTT
>NA|TRBJ2-1|NA|TRBV5-1
CASSFDGNNEQFF
TGCGCCAGCAGCTTCGACGGGAACAATGAGCAGTTCTTC
>NA|TRBJ1-6|NA|TRBV7-2
CASSPRGDSPLHF
TGTGCCAGCAGCCCTAGGGGCGATTCACCCCTCCACTTT
>NA|TRBJ2-7|TRBD2|TRBV10-3
CAIRPTSGRRSEQYF
TGTGCCATCAGACCGACTAGCGGGAGAAGGAGCGAGCAGTACTTC
>NA|TRBJ2-7|NA|TRBV9
CASSVEPGGPSYEQYF
TGTGCCAGCAGCGTAGAACCCGGGGGGCCCTCCTACGAGCAGTACTTC
>NA|TRBJ2-5|NA|TRBV2
CASRALAGYEETQYF
TGTGCCAGCAGGGCCCTGGCGGGGTACGAAGAGACCCAGTACTTC
>NA|TRBJ2-5|NA|TRBV6-5
CASSYTSAGQEETQYF
TGTGCCAGCAGTTACACTTCAGCGGGCCAGGAAGAGACCCAGTACTTC
>NA|TRBJ2-3|TRBD1|TRBV29-1
CSVRTGGVVDTQYF
TGCAGCGTCAGGACAGGGGGTGTAGTAGATACGCAGTATTTT
>once|TRBJ2-7|NA|TRBV11-2
CASSLVTGLLSYEQYF
TGTGCCAGCAGCTTGGTGACAGGTCTCCTCTCCTACGAGCAGTACTTC
>NA|TRBJ2-7|NA|TRBV7-2
CASSFEMSLYEQYF
TGTGCCAGCAGCTTCGAGATGTCGCTCTACGAGCAGTACTTC
>NA|TRBJ2-3|TRBD2|TRBV28
CASSLVPAGVADTQYF
TGTGCCAGCAGTTTGGTTCCGGCGGGAGTTGCAGATACGCAGTATTTT
>NA|TRBJ2-1|TRBD2|TRBV9
CASSPAGTSGVNEQFF
TGTGCCAGCAGCCCCGCCGGGACTAGCGGAGTCAATGAGCAGTTCTTC
>NA|TRBJ1-4|NA|TRBV6-5
CASSYRGGEKLFF
TGTGCCAGCAGTTACAGGGGGGGTGAAAAACTGTTTTTT
>NA|TRBJ1-2|NA|TRBV12-5
CASGLVPGGPYGYTF
TGTGCTAGTGGTTTGGTACCCGGGGGTCCCTATGGCTACACCTTC
>once|TRBJ1-4|NA|TRBV4-3
CASSQDLGRGAEKLFF
TGCGCCAGCAGCCAAGATCTGGGGAGGGGGGCTGAAAAACTGTTTTTT
>NA|TRBJ1-2|TRBD1|TRBV5-1
CASSLGDVTGGSRGYTF
TGCGCCAGCAGCTTGGGCGACGTGACAGGGGGCTCGAGAGGCTACACCTTC
>few|TRBJ1-6|NA|TRBV2
CASSEALGAYNSPLHF
TGTGCCAGCAGTGAGGCGCTGGGCGCCTATAATTCACCCCTCCACTTT
>NA|TRBJ1-2|NA|TRBV10-3
CAITEGGRKSYGYTF
TGTGCCATCACCGAAGGTGGCAGGAAATCCTATGGCTACACCTTC
>NA|TRBJ2-7|TRBD1|TRBV6-5
CASSYSGTANYEQYF
TGTGCCAGCAGTTACTCCGGGACAGCAAACTACGAGCAGTACTTC
>NA|TRBJ2-5|TRBD2|TRBV7-8
CASSLVPTSAGETQYF
TGTGCCAGCAGCTTAGTTCCGACTAGCGCGGGAGAGACCCAGTACTTC
>few|TRBJ2-1|TRBD2|TRBV6-6
CASSPGTTYNEQFF
TGTGCCAGCTCCCCCGGGACTACCTACAATGAGCAGTTCTTC
>NA|TRBJ2-1|TRBD2|TRBV29-1
CSVSTSGRFSDEQFF
TGCAGCGTTAGCACTAGCGGGCGTTTTTCGGATGAGCAGTTCTTC
>NA|TRBJ2-7|TRBD2|TRBV4-2
CASSQEGLAYEQYF
TGTGCCAGCAGCCAAGAAGGACTAGCGTACGAGCAGTACTTC